These T cell receptor beta chains were read from a single sample in a study of cytomegalovirus exposure and HLA in healthy donors. Data came from immunoSEQ multiplex PCR; TCRdb stores just in-frame clones and leaves some out. This sample contains around 120,000 clones. The specimen sequenced was PBMCs. The receptors derive from a man aged 18 to 30 in good health and CMV-seronegative. Both conserved end residues are part of each CDR3. The order of the fields is J gene, V gene, CDR3 protein.

>TRBJ2-1|TRBV6-1
CASSELRGSWNEQFF
>TRBJ2-1|TRBV9
CASSVDNNNEQFF
>TRBJ1-1|TRBV9
CASSSSGQGRTNTEAFF
>TRBJ2-1|TRBV7-2
CASSVGGELAEQFF
>TRBJ1-1|TRBV5-6
CASRGTGGTEAFF
>TRBJ2-1|TRBV7-7
CASSPTSGGARYNEQFF
>TRBJ1-1|TRBV9
CASSGWGGTEAFF
>TRBJ1-1|TRBV28
CASSLVVAEAFF
>TRBJ2-3|TRBV7-2
CASTSPKRLKPDTDTQYF
>TRBJ2-3|TRBV6-6
CASSYSAGRYTQYF
>TRBJ1-5|TRBV7-6
CASSQGYSNQPQHF
>TRBJ2-7|TRBV11-2
CASSPRSLRDLLGYEQYF
>TRBJ2-5|TRBV9
CASSVAMGSGETQYF
>TRBJ1-3|TRBV23-1
CASSHTLTVGNTIYF
>TRBJ2-7|TRBV10-3
CAISERTSGRAYEQYF
>TRBJ2-3|TRBV6-1
CASSVEAGGAPTQYF
>TRBJ2-5|TRBV28
CASRFRRASETQYF
>TRBJ2-2|TRBV10-1
CASSEKAGGPPGELFF
>TRBJ2-3|TRBV6-1
CASSEIVAGGTDTQYF
>TRBJ2-7|TRBV5-6
CASSLPAGRGYEQYF
>TRBJ1-3|TRBV29-1
CSVVFWQGDLSGNTIYF
>TRBJ1-1|TRBV15
CATSRTGLGTEAFF
>TRBJ2-1|TRBV13
CASSRQGAGGNEQFF
>TRBJ2-2|TRBV11-2
CASSLSGQRLPGELFF
>TRBJ2-7|TRBV19
CASSIEEGVPSYEQYF
>TRBJ1-5|TRBV5-1
CASSSRDRGVSNQPQHF
>TRBJ2-1|TRBV2
CASSPGGSSGERQFF
>TRBJ2-2|TRBV5-1
CASSLVSGELFF
>TRBJ2-5|TRBV19
CASSTRVRGETQYF
>TRBJ1-1|TRBV19
CASREQYTEAFF
>TRBJ2-3|TRBV15
CATSRIAAGARTDTQYF
>TRBJ1-2|TRBV5-1
CASSHDRGIGYTF
>TRBJ2-5|TRBV19
CATTPGHTGQETQYF
>TRBJ1-4|TRBV27
CASGPGSLALNEKLFF
>TRBJ2-3|TRBV6-1
CASSEGGHPSTDTQYF
>TRBJ2-5|TRBV2
CASSVRLAGETQYF
>TRBJ2-7|TRBV6-6
CASSYPAGDSYEQYF
>TRBJ2-5|TRBV18
CASSLAGTGGQETQYF
>TRBJ2-7|TRBV14
CASSRLASGPYEQYF
>TRBJ1-5|TRBV6-1
CASSEAGGAEQPQHF
>TRBJ1-2|TRBV4-1
CASSQDVDRVYGYTF
>TRBJ1-1|TRBV29-1
CSGGRDYTEAFF
>TRBJ2-2|TRBV6-5
CASSYSFGRELFF
>TRBJ2-3|TRBV6-1
CASRDFADTQYF
>TRBJ1-3|TRBV30
CALRTGGSSPGNTIYF